This T cell receptor beta chain was recovered during a study of blood T cell repertoires in COVID-19. Source study methods: The authors estimated nucleated cell counts from reference gene primer amplification. Sequencing was performed with immunoSEQ multiplex PCR; in TCRdb, only in-frame clones are kept and a portion is missing. That table gives V, J and clone size, and the DNA gave D and trimming. Of around 240,000 clones listed, 83% are singletons. The CDR3 extends over 17 amino acids. Germline V gives CDR1 LNHDA, CDR2 SQIVND (reference sequence). The V and J ends lost 1 base and 7 bases respectively, with 20 bases between them.

The chain carries TRBV19 and TRBJ2-1, with a weak D call TRBD2 (6 bases). The sequencing input was peripheral blood. This receptor was taken from a woman in her fifties or sixties with acute or convalescent COVID-19. The chain's CDR3 is CASSIAAIGGPGNEQFF. Written as DNA, the CDR3 is TGTGCCAGTAGTATAGCAGCCATCGGGGGACCGGGTAATGAGCAGTTCTTC.